The next 18 T cell receptor beta chains were all read from a single sample in a study of metastatic and nonmetastatic thyroid tumors. TCRdb re-called the PCR reads with MiXCR. Here the sample spans approximately 90,000 clones, roughly an eighth being singletons. No treatment of any kind had been given to any patient before thyroid surgery. What was sequenced was blood. These receptor sequences come from a female donor with papillary thyroid cancer or a benign thyroid nodule (not recorded which). Some clones in this sample may be carry-over from other donors' samples.

This clone was recorded at least ten times. The gene calls are TRBV7-9 and TRBJ1-1; D gene uncertain. CDR3 length: 11 amino acids. Trimming removed 8 bases from V and 2 bases from J, with 6 bases in between. From germline, CDR1 is SEHNR and CDR2 FQNEAQ (reference sequence). The CDR3, as DNA: TGTGCCAGCCAAACAAACACTGAAGCTTTCTTT. As protein: CASQTNTEAFF.

Ten or more counts support this clone. For the CDR3, the DNA is TGCGCCAGCAGCTTGGCCGGACCAACGAATGGCTACACCTTC. It codes for CASSLAGPTNGYTF. The chain couples TRBV5-1 to TRBJ1-2; D not certain. The CDR3 has 14 amino acids. CDR1 and CDR2 from the germline V gene are SGHRS and YFSETQ. V lost 0 bases and J 6 bases, leaving 12 bases between the germline ends.

The chain is built from TRBV10-3 and TRBJ2-7; D possibly matches TRBD1 or TRBD2 (5 bases each). Looked up from germline, CDR1 is ENHRY and CDR2 is SYGVKD. With 4 bases removed from V and 0 bases from J, the gap between germline ends came to 13 bases. The CDR3 has 15 amino acids. The CDR3 nucleotides read TGTGCCATCAGTGCTGCCGGGACGTCCTCCTACGAGCAGTACTTC. Its translation is CAISAAGTSSYEQYF.

This clone has ten or more counts. This same CDR3 is encoded by further DNA sequences in the sample. V is TRBV20-1 and J is TRBJ2-7; D remains ambiguous. V was clipped by 1 base and J by 4 bases, with 5 bases between them. The germline CDR1 and CDR2 sequences are DFQATT and SNEGSKA (reference sequence). CDR3 length equals 11 residues. CDR3 in amino acids: CSARGGYEQYF. CDR3 nucleotide sequence: TGCAGTGCTAGAGGAGGTTACGAGCAGTACTTC.

This clone was seen at least ten times. V and J are TRBV28 and TRBJ2-7; D unclear. With 5 bases removed from V and 2 bases from J, the gap between germline ends came to 13 bases. Germline lookup yields CDR1 MDHEN and CDR2 SYDVKM. This CDR3 is 14 amino acids long. CDR3 residues: CASSVGNGAYEQYF. CDR3 bases: TGTGCCAGCAGTGTGGGGAACGGAGCCTACGAGCAGTACTTC.

As for this clone: Germline and junction disagree at one end, which may indicate a read error. The rearrangement uses TRBV15 and TRBJ1-5; 7 bases map to TRBD1. CDR3 length equals 16 residues. Germline CDR1 and CDR2: LNHNV and YYDKDF (reference sequence). CDR3 in amino acids: CATSRPPVQGYHPQHF. The CDR3 nucleotides read TGTGCCACCAGCAGACCCCCGGTACAGGGGTATCATCCCCAGCATTTT.

The sample holds many counts of this clone. The chain's CDR3 is CATSARVSYNEQFF. CDR3 bases: TGTGCCACTTCAGCCCGGGTATCATACAATGAGCAGTTCTTC. The rearrangement uses TRBV19 and TRBJ2-1; D uncertain. Germline V gives CDR1 LNHDA, CDR2 SQIVND (reference sequence). Trimming pared 10 bases from V and 4 bases from J, leaving 17 bases between. The CDR3 sequence is 14 residues long.

A remark on this clone: Its ends do not fully match the called genes, so a read error is possible. The chain uses TRBV9 and TRBJ1-3; no reliable D call. The length of the CDR3 is 16 residues. Per the germline V gene, CDR1 is SGDLS and CDR2 is YYNGEE. The DNA of the CDR3 is TGTGCCAGCAGCGTAGCCGGGATCCGCTCTGGGAACACCATATATTTT. It codes for CASSVAGIRSGNTIYF.

There are many counts of this clone. V usage is TRBV20-1 and J usage is TRBJ2-3, with TRBD2 identical over 9 bases. This CDR3 spans 15 amino acids. The trim removed 1 base at V and 2 bases at J, leaving 4 bases unmatched. In germline, CDR1 is DFQATT, CDR2 SNEGSKA (reference sequence). Here the CDR3 DNA reads TGCAGTGCTAGAGTCCTAGCGGGGATCACAGATACGCAGTATTTT. This encodes CSARVLAGITDTQYF.

This clone was seen only a few times. The V gene is TRBV28, the J gene TRBJ1-2; D gene unclear. The CDR3 spans 16 residues. V shed 8 bases and J shed 2 bases, with 21 bases lying between them. Germline CDR1 is MDHEN and CDR2 is SYDVKM. The CDR3, as DNA: TGTGCCAGCCGTACTACAACCAGCCCGCGAAACTATGGCTACACCTTC. Translation gives CASRTTTSPRNYGYTF.

Concerning this clone itself: One junction end disagrees with the germline gene, perhaps due to a read error. The chain links TRBV7-9 to TRBJ1-6; D is undetermined. This CDR3 region has 15 residues. Germline CDR1 is SEHNR and CDR2 is FQNEAQ (reference sequence). The CDR3: CASSLEGGSPVPINF. CDR3 DNA: TGTGCCAGCAGCTTAGAAGGTGGAAGCCCGGTTCCCATCAACTTT.

The chain links TRBV6-1 to TRBJ1-6; 8 positions agree with TRBD1. After removal of 3 bases from V and 10 bases from J, the junction contained 11 bases not matched to a gene. CDR3 size: 16 residues. Germline-derived CDR1 and CDR2 are MNHNS and SASEGT. The CDR3 sequence: CASSDSGTGVSSPLHF. The CDR3 DNA reads as TGTGCCAGCAGTGACTCCGGGACAGGCGTTTCGTCACCCCTCCACTTT.

This clone was observed at least ten times. The gene calls are TRBV27 and TRBJ2-5; 9 nucleotides agree with TRBD2. Per germline, CDR1 MNHEY and CDR2 SMNVEV (reference sequence). V lost 2 bases to trimming and J lost 5 bases; unmatched junction nucleotides: 6. There are 15 residues in the CDR3. CDR3 residues: CASSLNGGRGETQYF. CDR3 coding DNA: TGTGCCAGCAGTTTAAACGGCGGGAGGGGGGAGACCCAGTACTTC.

This clone has at least ten counts. The gene calls are TRBV28 and TRBJ2-7; 9 bases align to TRBD1. This CDR3 is 15 amino acids long. CDR1 is MDHEN and CDR2 is SYDVKM in the germline V gene. V lost 8 bases, J lost 5 bases, and 13 bases stayed unmatched. In DNA, the CDR3 is TGTGCCAGCGGGGACAGGGCAAAGTCGGGGCACGAGCAGTACTTC. Amino acid sequence: CASGDRAKSGHEQYF.

This clone was recorded many times. V is TRBV28 and J is TRBJ2-3, with 7 bases aligning to TRBD2. Trimming removed 6 bases from V and 4 bases from J; junction bases left unmatched: 7. Germline V lookup: CDR1 MDHEN, CDR2 SYDVKM. The CDR3 length is 14 residues. DNA for the CDR3: TGTGCCAGCAGACCAACGGGAGGACCAGATACGCAGTATTTT. It encodes CASRPTGGPDTQYF.

The table lists this clone with many counts. The chain combines TRBV27 with TRBJ2-7, with D maybe TRBD2 (5 bases). Germline assignment: CDR1 MNHEY and CDR2 SMNVEV (reference sequence). V was cut by 1 base and J by 6 bases, with 7 bases left in between. The CDR3 has 12 residues. The DNA of the CDR3 is TGTGCCAGCAGTTTATATCGGGGCGAGCAGTACTTC. It specifies CASSLYRGEQYF.

This clone showed up many times. The chain employs TRBV28 and TRBJ2-5; TRBD1 aligns across 8 bases. Germline loops: CDR1 MDHEN, CDR2 SYDVKM. The CDR3 loop spans 13 amino acids. With V trimmed by 10 bases and J by 9 bases, 13 bases remained unmatched. The CDR3 is CATYQGASGPQYF. As DNA, the CDR3 is TGTGCCACCTACCAGGGGGCCTCGGGACCCCAGTACTTC.

The chain uses TRBV27 and TRBJ1-2; TRBD1 is a possible D gene (5 bases). This CDR3 has 12 residues. Germline CDR1 reads MNHEY; CDR2 reads SMNVEV (reference sequence). The germline V and J ends were trimmed by 6 bases and 6 bases, with 11 bases remaining between them. The DNA of the CDR3 is TGTGCCAGCAGAAAAGGGGCCCATGGCTACACCTTC. Translating it yields CASRKGAHGYTF.